Listed below are T cell receptor beta chains from one sample, sequenced in a study of spatial heterogeneity in lung cancer. A single record per CDR3 protein comes from TCRdb applying MiXCR to the 5' RACE reads. The data hold roughly 72,000 distinct CDR3 sequences, with 8% to 9% observed a single time. The sequencing here drew on PBMCs, taken at follow-up. These receptors came from a female donor with early-stage non-small cell lung cancer. Each CDR3 is given with its conserved first and last residue. D genes are given only for firm matches. For some rows the clone size is stated as once, few or many, or as a class when expanded; others skip it.

>14|many|TRBJ1-2|TRBD1|TRBV7-9
CASSPRTGEASYTF
TGTGCCAGCAGCCCTAGGACAGGGGAGGCGTCTTACACCTTC
>16|many|TRBJ2-1|NA|TRBV3-1
CASSQMAGTASDEQFF
TGTGCCAGCAGCCAAATGGCGGGGACAGCTAGCGATGAGCAGTTCTTC
>12|many|TRBJ1-1|NA|TRBV30
CASQLWGTEAFF
TGTGCCAGCCAACTTTGGGGGACTGAAGCTTTCTTT
>16|few|TRBJ2-2|NA|TRBV5-1
CPPLHGPGVNTGELFF
TGCCCCCCCCTACATGGTCCGGGAGTGAACACCGGGGAGCTGTTTTTT
>13|many|TRBJ1-1|NA|TRBV19
CCSIGRPNTEAFF
TGTTGCAGTATCGGGCGACCGAACACTGAAGCTTTCTTT
>15|many|TRBJ2-1|TRBD2|TRBV24-1
CATSLLAGGRNEQFF
TGTGCCACCAGTCTACTAGCGGGAGGTCGCAATGAGCAGTTCTTC
>15|NA|TRBJ2-3|NA|TRBV28
CASSWSGLYTDTQYF
TGTGCCAGCAGTTGGTCGGGACTTTACACAGATACGCAGTATTTT
>19|many|TRBJ2-1|TRBD2|TRBV7-8
CASSLVGTSGRPSYNEQFF
TGTGCCAGCAGCTTAGTGGGGACTAGCGGGAGACCAAGCTACAATGAGCAGTTCTTC
>14|few|TRBJ2-7|NA|TRBV3-1
CASSHAGKTYEQYF
TGTGCCAGCAGCCACGCGGGAAAAACCTACGAGCAGTACTTC
>13|few|TRBJ2-7|NA|TRBV5-1
CASNEGTGVEQYF
TGCGCCAGCAACGAGGGGACCGGCGTCGAGCAGTACTTC
>14|NA|TRBJ1-5|TRBD1|TRBV6-5
CASSRTGLNQPQHF
TGTGCCAGCAGCCGGACAGGACTCAATCAGCCCCAGCATTTT
>15|NA|TRBJ2-7|TRBD1|TRBV5-4
CASSPDRVLAYEQYF
TGTGCCAGCAGCCCTGACAGGGTGTTAGCCTACGAGCAGTACTTC
>14|NA|TRBJ1-1|NA|TRBV12-3/TRBV12-4
CASSKETGDTEAFF
TGTGCCAGCAGTAAGGAAACTGGGGACACTGAAGCTTTCTTT
>14|few|TRBJ2-5|NA|TRBV5-1
CASRKGGGEETQYF
TGCGCCAGCAGAAAAGGGGGCGGGGAGGAGACCCAGTACTTC
>12|many|TRBJ1-5|TRBD1|TRBV29-1
CSVLTGGQPQHF
TGCAGCGTTTTGACAGGGGGCCAGCCCCAGCATTTT
>12|NA|TRBJ1-1|NA|TRBV5-1
CASSLGGREAFF
TGCGCCAGCAGCTTGGGAGGGAGGGAAGCTTTCTTT
>14|NA|TRBJ2-7|TRBD2|TRBV5-4
CASSSGTNSYEQYF
TGTGCCAGCAGCTCCGGGACTAATTCTTACGAGCAGTACTTC
>14|NA|TRBJ1-1|NA|TRBV15
CATAEGSMNTEAFF
TGTGCCACCGCCGAGGGCAGTATGAACACTGAAGCTTTCTTT
>15|few|TRBJ2-1|TRBD2|TRBV25-1
CASRESGRSYNEQFF
TGTGCCAGCAGGGAGAGCGGGAGGTCCTACAATGAGCAGTTCTTC
>16|NA|TRBJ2-2|TRBD1|TRBV5-1
CASSLEGQGIAGELFF
TGCGCCAGCAGCTTGGAGGGACAGGGGATTGCCGGGGAGCTGTTTTTT
>16|many|TRBJ2-3|NA|TRBV12-3/TRBV12-4
CASSLAVGFGTDTQYF
TGTGCCAGCAGTTTAGCGGTGGGGTTTGGGACAGATACGCAGTATTTT
>13|many|TRBJ2-2|NA|TRBV20-1
CSAGGRAFGELFF
TGCAGTGCTGGGGGTAGGGCCTTCGGGGAGCTGTTTTTT
>14|NA|TRBJ2-5|NA|TRBV3-1
CASSQWTERKTQYF
TGTGCCAGCAGCCAGTGGACCGAGCGGAAGACCCAGTACTTC
>17|many|TRBJ1-5|NA|TRBV18
CASSPGVIRGSNQPQHF
TGTGCCAGCTCACCTGGCGTTATACGGGGGAGCAATCAGCCCCAGCATTTT
>17|many|TRBJ2-7|TRBD2|TRBV28
CASSPHPGVAGSYEQYF
TGTGCCAGCAGTCCACACCCCGGGGTAGCGGGCTCTTACGAGCAGTACTTC
>14|NA|TRBJ2-4|NA|TRBV28
CASSWGTARNIEYF
TGTGCCAGCAGCTGGGGGACGGCGAGAAACATTGAGTACTTC
>14|NA|TRBJ2-2|TRBD1|TRBV29-1
CSVPDRLNTGELFF
TGCAGCGTTCCGGACAGGCTGAACACCGGGGAGCTGTTTTTT
>18|NA|TRBJ2-5|TRBD2|TRBV3-1
CASSPRGTSGSQQETQYF
TGTGCCAGCAGCCCAAGAGGGACTAGCGGGAGTCAACAAGAGACCCAGTACTTC
>14|NA|TRBJ1-4|NA|TRBV20-1
CSAVPDRINEKLFF
TGCAGTGCTGTACCGGACAGAATAAATGAAAAACTGTTTTTT
>13|many|TRBJ1-1|TRBD1|TRBV2
CASRTGGRAEAFF
TGTGCCAGCAGAACAGGGGGCAGGGCTGAAGCTTTCTTT
>15|NA|TRBJ2-7|NA|TRBV5-1
CASSLEGTGAYEQYF
TGCGCCAGCAGCTTGGAAGGGACGGGGGCCTACGAGCAGTACTTC
>12|many|TRBJ1-1|TRBD1|TRBV11-2
CASSHRTGRAFF
TGTGCCAGCAGCCATAGGACAGGGAGAGCTTTCTTT
>15|many|TRBJ2-7|NA|TRBV2
CASIPSSAGTYEQYF
TGTGCCAGCATCCCCTCAAGCGCAGGGACCTACGAGCAGTACTTC
>15|few|TRBJ1-6|TRBD1|TRBV20-1
CSARVTQGDNSPLHF
TGCAGTGCTAGGGTCACTCAGGGGGATAATTCACCCCTCCACTTT
>15|many|TRBJ2-3|TRBD1|TRBV11-3
CASSSGQGGTDTQYF
TGTGCCAGCAGCTCCGGACAGGGAGGCACAGATACGCAGTATTTT
>16|many|TRBJ2-5|TRBD1|TRBV10-3
CAISERQGVFQETQYF
TGTGCCATCAGTGAGCGACAGGGGGTTTTCCAAGAGACCCAGTACTTC